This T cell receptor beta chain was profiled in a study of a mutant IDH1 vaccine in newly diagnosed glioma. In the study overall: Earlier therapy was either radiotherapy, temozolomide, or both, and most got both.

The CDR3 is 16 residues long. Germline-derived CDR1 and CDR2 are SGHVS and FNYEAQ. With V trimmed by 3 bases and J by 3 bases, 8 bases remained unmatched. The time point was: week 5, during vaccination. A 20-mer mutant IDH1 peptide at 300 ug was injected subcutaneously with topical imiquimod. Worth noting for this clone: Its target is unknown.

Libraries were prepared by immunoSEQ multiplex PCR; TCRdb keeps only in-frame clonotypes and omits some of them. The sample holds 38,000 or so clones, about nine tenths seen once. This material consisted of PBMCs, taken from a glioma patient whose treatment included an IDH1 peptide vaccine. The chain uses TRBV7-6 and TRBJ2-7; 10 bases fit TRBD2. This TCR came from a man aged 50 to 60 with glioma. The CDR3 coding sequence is TGTGCCAGCAGCTTGGGCCTAGCGGGAGCGTTCTACGAGCAGTACTTC. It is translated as CASSLGLAGAFYEQYF.